The clone carrying this TCR beta chain is a singleton in its sample. Its antigen is undetermined. This entry belongs to a study of cytomegalovirus exposure and HLA in healthy donors. General study results and limits: For cytomegalovirus status, the classifier reportedly gave diagnoses with high specificity and sensitivity. It emerged from a later analysis that several of the most significant clusters appeared to be linked to common viral pathogens.

V lost 4 bases and J lost 2, with 15 bases in between. Germline V CDR1 and CDR2: SGDLS, YYNGEE. There are 16 residues in the CDR3. Both 60 Vbeta primers and 13 Jbeta primers went into the PCR. Profiling relied on immunoSEQ multiplex PCR, and the TCRdb table lists in-frame clones only, not all of them. Altogether approximately 130,000 clones are present, 60% to 80% being singletons, with the ten largest covering 1% to 1.5%. The TCR sequence derives from a man aged 45-65 years in good health and CMV-seronegative. The chain joins TRBV9 to TRBJ1-4, with D unresolved. The material sequenced was PBMCs. Here the CDR3 reads CASSSRSISTNEKLFF. CDR3 coding DNA: TGTGCCAGCAGCTCGAGGAGTATTTCGACTAATGAAAAACTGTTTTTT.